One sample yielded the 13 T cell receptor beta chains listed below, sequenced in a study of T-cell reconstitution after alpha-beta-depleted transplantation in children. A TCRbeta library incorporating unique molecular identifiers was prepared. MiXCR, applied by TCRdb to the PCR reads, yields one record per CDR3 protein. The data hold about a million distinct CDR3 sequences, with roughly 29% observed a single time. Material: PBMCs, mostly from graft donor cells, obtained 360 days after TCRalphabeta/CD19-depleted stem cell transplant. Receptor source: a boy under two years old who had a stem cell transplant for SCID, so the T cells may come from the graft donor.

DNA of the CDR3: TGTGCCAGCAGTTTGGCTAGCGGGGGGGCCTGGGGGCAGTATTTT. Protein sequence: CASSLASGGAWGQYF. This rearrangement joins TRBV12-3 or TRBV12-4 to TRBJ2-3, with TRBD2 identical over 12 bases. The V and J ends lost 3 bases and 11 bases, in that order; junction bases with no gene match: 9. The CDR3 contains 15 residues.

This clonotype was observed a few times. The rearrangement uses TRBV7-4 and TRBJ2-1; unclear D gene. The CDR3 is made up of 23 amino acids. Germline V CDR1 and CDR2: SGHVT, SQSDAQ. The V and J ends lost 3 bases and 0 bases respectively, with 33 bases between them. DNA of the CDR3: TGTGCCAGCAGCTTCGGTCTGGGCCTCGTGGCAGGAAATACCCAGAGCTCCTACAATGAGCAGTTCTTC. Translation gives CASSFGLGLVAGNTQSSYNEQFF.

Only a few counts were recorded for this clonotype. V is TRBV20-1 and J is TRBJ2-3; 11 bases line up with TRBD2. This CDR3 is built from 13 residues. V lost 6 bases, J lost 5 bases, and 4 bases stayed unmatched. Germline CDR1 and CDR2: DFQATT and SNEGSKA (reference sequence). The CDR3 sequence: CSAIAGGRDTQYF. The CDR3 DNA reads as TGCAGTGCAATAGCGGGGGGGAGAGATACGCAGTATTTT.

The chain has TRBV12-3 or TRBV12-4 and TRBJ2-1, with a possible D match to TRBD2 (5 bases). The CDR3 is made up of 16 amino acids. The germline V and J ends were trimmed by 5 bases and 7 bases, with 21 bases remaining between them. The CDR3 protein is CASSHMGGVTGNEQFF. The CDR3 DNA is TGTGCCAGCAGTCACATGGGTGGGGTTACGGGGAATGAGCAGTTCTTC.

The chain combines TRBV11-2 with TRBJ2-1, with D uncertain. CDR3 length equals 15 residues. In germline, CDR1 is SGHAT, CDR2 FQNNGV. V was clipped by 4 bases and J by 4 bases, with 14 bases between them. The CDR3 sequence is CASSSIRLWYNEQFF. The DNA for the CDR3 is TGTGCCAGCAGCTCCATAAGACTCTGGTACAATGAGCAGTTCTTC.

The V gene is TRBV2, the J gene TRBJ1-2, with no clear D. This CDR3 has 13 amino acids. Trimming took off 1 base at V and 4 bases at J, with 7 bases between the two ends. Germline CDR1 is SNHLY and CDR2 is FYNNEI. The DNA for the CDR3 is TGTGCCAGCAGTGAAGGGCTGTCCTATGGCTACACCTTC. Amino acid sequence: CASSEGLSYGYTF.

This clonotype was counted only a few times. The chain links TRBV29-1 to TRBJ2-2; D unclear. The V end was cut by 6 bases, the J end by 5 bases, with 19 bases between. This CDR3 contains 15 residues. Germline V CDR1 and CDR2: SQVTM, ANQGSEA. The CDR3, as DNA: TGCAGCGTCCCCGGGCTCTACACCCTTACCGGGGAGCTGTTTTTT. Its translation: CSVPGLYTLTGELFF.

This clonotype was recorded a few times. The chain employs TRBV3-1 and TRBJ2-7; D unresolved. V was clipped by 9 bases and J by 6 bases, with 12 bases between them. The CDR3 has 11 residues. Per the germline V gene, CDR1 is LGHDT and CDR2 is YNNKEL (reference sequence). The CDR3 region has the DNA TGTGCCAGTGCCACTCCTCTCGAGCAGTACTTC. Translated, it gives CASATPLEQYF.

This rearrangement joins TRBV5-1 to TRBJ2-7, with 12 bases identical to TRBD1. The CDR3 is 18 residues long. In germline, CDR1 is SGHRS, CDR2 YFSETQ. The trim removed 2 bases at V and 6 bases at J, leaving 15 bases unmatched. In DNA form, the CDR3 reads TGCGCCAGCAGCTTTTTGATCCTGGGACAGGGGGCCCTCGTCGAGCAGTACTTC. It translates to CASSFLILGQGALVEQYF.

The rearrangement links TRBV9 to TRBJ1-2, with D perhaps TRBD1 (5 bases). Looked up from germline, CDR1 is SGDLS and CDR2 is YYNGEE. CDR3 length: 15 amino acids. V was cut by 1 base and J by 1 base, with 11 bases left in between. The CDR3 loop is CASSVRQGRNYGYTF. CDR3 coding DNA: TGTGCCAGCAGCGTACGTCAGGGACGTAACTATGGCTACACCTTC.

Only a few counts were recorded for this clonotype. The chain employs TRBV18 and TRBJ2-1; 7 positions match TRBD1. This CDR3 spans 17 amino acids. The germline V gene encodes CDR1 KGHSH and CDR2 LQKENI. Trimming removed 2 bases from V and 0 bases from J; junction bases left unmatched: 7. As DNA, the CDR3 is TGTGCCAGCTCACCAAGGGACAGTTCTAACTCCTACAATGAGCAGTTCTTC. Its protein product is CASSPRDSSNSYNEQFF.

The genes are TRBV5-1 and TRBJ2-7; no reliable D call. Germline loops: CDR1 SGHRS, CDR2 YFSETQ. The V end was cut by 0 bases, the J end by 2 bases, with 9 bases between. The CDR3 runs to 14 residues. The CDR3 reads CASSLGGIPYEQYF. The CDR3 DNA reads as TGCGCCAGCAGCTTGGGAGGAATCCCCTACGAGCAGTACTTC.

This clonotype was observed a handful of times. The chain employs TRBV7-8 and TRBJ1-5, with D possibly matching TRBD1 (6 bases). CDR3 length: 17 amino acids. CDR1 is SGHVS, CDR2 FQNEAQ, per germline. Trimming pared 5 bases from V and 0 bases from J, leaving 17 bases between. CDR3 in DNA: TGTGCCAGCAGCCGAGGGGGTACGACGGATAGCAATCAGCCCCAGCATTTT. Its protein is CASSRGGTTDSNQPQHF.